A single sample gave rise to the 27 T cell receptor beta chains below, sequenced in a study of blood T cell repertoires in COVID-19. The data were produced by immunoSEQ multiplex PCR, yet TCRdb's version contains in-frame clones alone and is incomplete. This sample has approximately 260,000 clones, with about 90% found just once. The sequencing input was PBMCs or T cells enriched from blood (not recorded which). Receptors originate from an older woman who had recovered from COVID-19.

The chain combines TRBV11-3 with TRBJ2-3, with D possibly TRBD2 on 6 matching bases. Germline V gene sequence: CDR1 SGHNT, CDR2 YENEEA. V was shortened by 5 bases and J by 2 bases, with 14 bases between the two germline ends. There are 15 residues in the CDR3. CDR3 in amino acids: CASSPAGYITDTQYF. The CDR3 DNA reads TGTGCCAGCAGCCCTGCGGGATATATCACAGATACGCAGTATTTT.

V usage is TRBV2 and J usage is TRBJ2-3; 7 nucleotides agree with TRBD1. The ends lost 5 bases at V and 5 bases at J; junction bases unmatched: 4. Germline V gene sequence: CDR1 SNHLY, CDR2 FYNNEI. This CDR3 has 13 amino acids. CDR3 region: CASSRDSEDTQYF. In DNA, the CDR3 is TGTGCCAGCAGTCGGGACAGCGAAGATACGCAGTATTTT.

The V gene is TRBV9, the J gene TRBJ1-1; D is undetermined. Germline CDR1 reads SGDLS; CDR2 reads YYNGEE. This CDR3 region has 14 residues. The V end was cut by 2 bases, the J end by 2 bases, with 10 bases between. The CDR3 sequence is CASSVRGLNTEAFF. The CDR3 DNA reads TGTGCCAGCAGCGTCAGAGGTCTCAACACTGAAGCTTTCTTT.

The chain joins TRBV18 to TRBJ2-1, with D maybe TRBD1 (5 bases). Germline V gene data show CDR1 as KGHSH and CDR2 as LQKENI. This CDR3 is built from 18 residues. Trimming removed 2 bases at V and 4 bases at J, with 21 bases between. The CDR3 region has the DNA TGTGCCAGCTCACCAGCTCTTGGAGACAGCTCGCTTTACAATGAGCAGTTCTTC. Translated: CASSPALGDSSLYNEQFF.

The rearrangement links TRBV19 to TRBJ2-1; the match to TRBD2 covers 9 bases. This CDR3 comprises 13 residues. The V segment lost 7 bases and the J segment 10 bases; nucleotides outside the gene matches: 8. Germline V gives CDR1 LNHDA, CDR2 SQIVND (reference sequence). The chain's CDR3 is CASTLGLAGEQFF. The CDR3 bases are TGTGCCAGTACCTTGGGACTAGCTGGCGAGCAGTTCTTC.

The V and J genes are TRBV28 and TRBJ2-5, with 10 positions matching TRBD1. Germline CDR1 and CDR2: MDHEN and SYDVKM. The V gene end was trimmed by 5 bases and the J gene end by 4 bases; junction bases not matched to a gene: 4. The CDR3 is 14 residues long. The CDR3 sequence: CASSPGTGAETQYF. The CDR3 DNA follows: TGTGCCAGCAGTCCGGGGACAGGGGCAGAGACCCAGTACTTC.

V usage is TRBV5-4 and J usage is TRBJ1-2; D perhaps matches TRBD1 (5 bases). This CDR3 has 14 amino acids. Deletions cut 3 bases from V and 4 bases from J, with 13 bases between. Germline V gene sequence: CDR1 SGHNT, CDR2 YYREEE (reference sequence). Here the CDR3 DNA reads TGTGCCAGCAGCTGGGGGGGAATTCTCTATGGCTACACCTTC. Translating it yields CASSWGGILYGYTF.

CDR3 nucleotides: TGTGCCAGCAGGACTTTGTCGGGGGTGAACACCGGGGAGCTGTTTTTT. Translated: CASRTLSGVNTGELFF. The rearrangement uses TRBV11-2 and TRBJ2-2; TRBD2 is a possible D gene (6 bases). Trimming removed 6 bases at V and 1 base at J, with 15 bases between. This CDR3 has 16 residues. Germline V gene lookup returns CDR1 SGHAT and CDR2 FQNNGV.

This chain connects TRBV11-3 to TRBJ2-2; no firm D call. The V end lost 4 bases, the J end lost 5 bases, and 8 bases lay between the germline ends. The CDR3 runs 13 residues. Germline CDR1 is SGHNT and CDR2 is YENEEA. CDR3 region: CASSSRWTGELFF. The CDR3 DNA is TGTGCCAGCAGCTCCAGGTGGACCGGGGAGCTGTTTTTT.

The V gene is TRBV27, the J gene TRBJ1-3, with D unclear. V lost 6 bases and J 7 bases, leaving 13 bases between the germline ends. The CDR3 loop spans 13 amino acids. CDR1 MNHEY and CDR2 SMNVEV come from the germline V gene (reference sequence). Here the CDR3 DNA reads TGTGCCAGCAGGTCCCTTGGCGGGAACACCATATATTTT. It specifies CASRSLGGNTIYF.

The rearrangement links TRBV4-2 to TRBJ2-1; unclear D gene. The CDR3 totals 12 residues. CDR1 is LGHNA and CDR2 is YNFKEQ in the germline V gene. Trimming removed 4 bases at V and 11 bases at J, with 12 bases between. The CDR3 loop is CASSPGNIQQFF. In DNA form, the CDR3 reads TGTGCCAGCAGCCCAGGAAACATCCAGCAGTTCTTC.

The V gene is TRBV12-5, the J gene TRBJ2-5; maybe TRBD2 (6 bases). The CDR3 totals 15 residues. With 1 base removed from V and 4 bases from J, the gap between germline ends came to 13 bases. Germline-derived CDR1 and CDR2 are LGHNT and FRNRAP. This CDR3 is CASGLAGLTPETQYF. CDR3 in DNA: TGTGCTAGTGGTTTGGCGGGACTGACTCCAGAGACCCAGTACTTC.

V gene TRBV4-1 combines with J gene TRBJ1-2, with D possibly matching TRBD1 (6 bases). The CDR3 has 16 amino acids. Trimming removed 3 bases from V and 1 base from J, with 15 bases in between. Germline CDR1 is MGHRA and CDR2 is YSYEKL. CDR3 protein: CASSHFRDILNYGYTF. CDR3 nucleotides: TGCGCCAGCAGCCATTTCCGGGACATCCTTAACTATGGCTACACCTTC.

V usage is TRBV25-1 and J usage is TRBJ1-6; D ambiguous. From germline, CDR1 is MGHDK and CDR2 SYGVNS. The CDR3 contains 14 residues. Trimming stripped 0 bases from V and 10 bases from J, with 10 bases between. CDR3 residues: CASSEYSGWSPLHF. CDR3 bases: TGTGCCAGCAGTGAATACTCCGGGTGGTCACCCCTCCACTTT. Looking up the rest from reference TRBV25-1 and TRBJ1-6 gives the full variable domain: EADIYQTPRYLVIGTGKKITLECSQTMGHDKMYWYQQDPGMELHLIHYSYGVNSTEKGDLSSESTVSRIRTEHFPLTLESARPSHTSQYLCASSEYSGWSPLHFGNGTRLTVT.

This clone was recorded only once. The CDR3 sequence: CASGGWNQPQHF. In nucleotides, the CDR3 is TGTGCCAGCGGGGGGTGGAATCAGCCCCAGCATTTT. The V call is TRBV27, the J call TRBJ1-5; TRBD1 might be the D (5 bases). CDR1 is MNHEY and CDR2 is SMNVEV in the germline V gene (reference sequence). The CDR3 has 12 residues. Deletions cut 8 bases from V and 4 bases from J, with 9 bases between.

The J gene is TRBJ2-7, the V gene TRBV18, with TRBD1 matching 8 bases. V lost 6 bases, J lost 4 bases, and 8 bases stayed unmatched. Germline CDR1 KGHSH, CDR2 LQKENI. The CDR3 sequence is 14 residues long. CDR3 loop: CASSPAGGLYEQYF. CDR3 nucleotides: TGTGCCAGCTCTCCAGCAGGGGGCTTATACGAGCAGTACTTC.

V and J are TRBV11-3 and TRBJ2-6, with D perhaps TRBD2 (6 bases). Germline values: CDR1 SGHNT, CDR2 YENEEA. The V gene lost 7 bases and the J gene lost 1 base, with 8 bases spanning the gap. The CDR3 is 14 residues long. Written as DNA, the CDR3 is TGTGCCAGCACCCGGGAGTCTGGGGCCAACGTCCTGACTTTC. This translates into CASTRESGANVLTF.

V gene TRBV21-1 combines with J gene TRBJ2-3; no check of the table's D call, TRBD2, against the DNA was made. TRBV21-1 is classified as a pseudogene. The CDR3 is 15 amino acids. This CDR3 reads CASNHSGRRTDTQYF. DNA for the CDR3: TGTGCCAGCAACCATAGCGGGAGGCGCACAGATACGCAGTATTTT.

As DNA, the CDR3 is TGTGCCAGTAGTACGGGACAGGGCGGCACCGGGGAGCTGTTTTTT. Encoded protein: CASSTGQGGTGELFF. This chain uses TRBV19 with TRBJ2-2, with 9 bases fitting TRBD1. V lost 4 bases to trimming and J lost 4 bases; unmatched junction nucleotides: 4. CDR1 and CDR2 from the germline V gene are LNHDA and SQIVND (reference sequence). This CDR3 comprises 15 residues.

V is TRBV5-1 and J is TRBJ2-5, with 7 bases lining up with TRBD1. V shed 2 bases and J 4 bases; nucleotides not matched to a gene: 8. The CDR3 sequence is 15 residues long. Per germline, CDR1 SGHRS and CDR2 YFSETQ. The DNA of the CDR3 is TGCGCCAGCAGCTTTAGGGCAGGGGGTGGAGAGACCCAGTACTTC. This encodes CASSFRAGGGETQYF.

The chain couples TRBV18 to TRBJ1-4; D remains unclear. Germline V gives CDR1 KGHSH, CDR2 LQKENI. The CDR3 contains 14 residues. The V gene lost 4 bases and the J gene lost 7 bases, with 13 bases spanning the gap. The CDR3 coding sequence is TGTGCCAGCTCACTTCAACGGGAGTCTGAAAAACTGTTTTTT. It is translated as CASSLQRESEKLFF.

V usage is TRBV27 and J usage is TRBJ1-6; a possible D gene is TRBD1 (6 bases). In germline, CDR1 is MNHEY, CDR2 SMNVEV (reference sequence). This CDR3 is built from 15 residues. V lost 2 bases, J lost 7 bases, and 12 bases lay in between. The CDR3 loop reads CASSLAPGANSPLHF. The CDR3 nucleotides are TGTGCCAGCAGTTTAGCGCCAGGGGCAAATTCACCCCTCCACTTT.

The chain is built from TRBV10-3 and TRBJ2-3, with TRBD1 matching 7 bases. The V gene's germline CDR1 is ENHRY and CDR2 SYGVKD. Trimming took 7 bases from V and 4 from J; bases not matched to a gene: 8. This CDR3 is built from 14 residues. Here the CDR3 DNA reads TGTGCCATCAATGCCGGGACAGAGTCAGATACGCAGTATTTT. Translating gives CAINAGTESDTQYF.

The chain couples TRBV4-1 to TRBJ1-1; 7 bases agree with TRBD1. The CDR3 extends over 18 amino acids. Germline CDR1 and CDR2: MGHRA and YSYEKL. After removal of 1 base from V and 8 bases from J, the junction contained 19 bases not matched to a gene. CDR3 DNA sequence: TGCGCCAGCAGCCAAGTGACTGGAGTAGGCAGGGGGTCGCCGGAAGCTTTCTTT. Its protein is CASSQVTGVGRGSPEAFF.

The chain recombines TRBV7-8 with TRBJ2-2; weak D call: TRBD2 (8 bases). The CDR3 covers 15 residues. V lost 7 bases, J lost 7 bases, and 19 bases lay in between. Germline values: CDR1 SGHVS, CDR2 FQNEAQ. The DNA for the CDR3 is TGTGCCAGCACCAAACGGGAGGGGGCTGGCGGGGAGCTGTTTTTT. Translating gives CASTKREGAGGELFF.

The chain's CDR3 is CASSIPGVEKLFF. CDR3 coding DNA: TGTGCCAGTAGTATCCCCGGGGTTGAAAAACTGTTTTTT. The chain recombines TRBV19 with TRBJ1-4; D call uncertain. The CDR3 runs 13 residues. Looked up from germline, CDR1 is LNHDA and CDR2 is SQIVND (reference sequence). The V end lost 3 bases, the J end lost 7 bases, and 9 bases lay between the germline ends. The full variable domain, in which reference TRBV19 and TRBJ1-4 provide the parts outside the CDR3, is DGGITQSPKYLFRKEGQNVTLSCEQNLNHDAMYWYRQDPGQGLRLIYYSQIVNDFQKGDIAEGYSVSREKKESFPLTVTSAQKNPTAFYLCASSIPGVEKLFFGSGTQLSVL.

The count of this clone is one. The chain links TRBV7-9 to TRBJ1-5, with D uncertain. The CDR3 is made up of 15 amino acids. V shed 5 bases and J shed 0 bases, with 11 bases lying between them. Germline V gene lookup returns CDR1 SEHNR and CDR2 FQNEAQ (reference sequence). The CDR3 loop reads CASSPPGGSNQPQHF. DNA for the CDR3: TGTGCCAGCAGCCCTCCTGGCGGTAGCAATCAGCCCCAGCATTTT. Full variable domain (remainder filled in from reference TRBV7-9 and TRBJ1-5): DTGVSQNPRHKITKRGQNVTFRCDPISEHNRLYWYRQTLGQGPEFLTYFQNEAQLEKSRLLSDRFSAERPKGSFSTLEIQRTEQGDSAMYLCASSPPGGSNQPQHFGDGTRLSIL.